This T cell receptor beta chain was recovered during a study of immune evolution from preneoplasia to lung adenocarcinoma. Overall study results and limits: Normal lung had the highest top T cell clone frequencies. Normal lung had highest clonality; later lesions appeared denser, more diverse. KRAS-mutant nodules had the highest T cell clonality.

The CDR3 sequence is 16 residues long. V shed 4 bases and J 5 bases; nucleotides not matched to a gene: 11. Germline CDR1 SGHNT, CDR2 YYREEE (reference sequence). Assay used: immunoSEQ multiplex PCR; TCRdb lists only in-frame clones, some missing. The profile shows some 10,000 clones, roughly 90% of them singletons. Resections took place in Japan or China from the mid-2010s to the late 2010s. Remarks on this clone: Its antigen is not identified.

The chain couples TRBV5-4 to TRBJ2-3; TRBD2 matches 9 bases. This receptor was obtained from an older person with invasive lung adenocarcinoma. Sequencing was carried out using FFPE invasive lung adenocarcinoma tissue. This CDR3 reads CASSVAIAGAKDTQYF. The DNA of the CDR3 is TGTGCCAGCAGCGTGGCCATAGCGGGGGCTAAAGATACGCAGTATTTT.